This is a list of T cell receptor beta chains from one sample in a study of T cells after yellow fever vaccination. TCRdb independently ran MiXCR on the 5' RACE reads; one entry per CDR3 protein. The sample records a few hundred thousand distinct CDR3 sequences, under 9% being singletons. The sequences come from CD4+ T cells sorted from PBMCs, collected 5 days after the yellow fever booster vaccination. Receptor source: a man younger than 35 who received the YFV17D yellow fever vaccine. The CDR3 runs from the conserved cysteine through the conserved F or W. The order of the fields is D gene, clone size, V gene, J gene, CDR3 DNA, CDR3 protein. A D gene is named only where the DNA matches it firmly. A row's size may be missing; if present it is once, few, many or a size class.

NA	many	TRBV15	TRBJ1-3	TGTGCCACCAGCCTACAGGGCGGAAACACCATATATTTT	CATSLQGGNTIYF
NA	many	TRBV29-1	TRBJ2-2	TGCAGCGTTCGTTTCGGGGCACTGAACACCGGGGAGCTGTTTTTT	CSVRFGALNTGELFF
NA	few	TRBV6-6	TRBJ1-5	TGTGCCAGCAGTTACTCAAACAATCAGCCCCAGCATTTT	CASSYSNNQPQHF
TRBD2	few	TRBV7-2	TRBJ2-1	TGTGCCAGCAGCTTGGGCGGGGGTGAGCAGTTCTTC	CASSLGGGEQFF
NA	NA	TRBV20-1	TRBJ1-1	TGCAGTGCCCAAGCAGGGATTGGCGGCTTGAACACTGAAGCTTTCTTT	CSAQAGIGGLNTEAFF
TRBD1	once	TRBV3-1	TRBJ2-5	TGTGCCAGCAGCCAAGCAGGGGGCATCGAGACCCAGTACTTC	CASSQAGGIETQYF
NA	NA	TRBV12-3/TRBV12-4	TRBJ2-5	TGTGCCAGCAGTTTAACTAGCAGGGAGACCCAGTACTTC	CASSLTSRETQYF
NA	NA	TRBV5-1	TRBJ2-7	TGCGCCAGCAGCTTTGATGTGGGCAAACCAACCTACGAGCAGTACTTC	CASSFDVGKPTYEQYF
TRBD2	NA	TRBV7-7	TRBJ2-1	TGTGCCAGCAGCGCCGCCGGGGGGGACAATGAGCAGTTCTTC	CASSAAGGDNEQFF
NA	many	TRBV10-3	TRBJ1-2	TGTGCCATCAACCCCGACGGATCCAACTATGGCTACACCTTC	CAINPDGSNYGYTF
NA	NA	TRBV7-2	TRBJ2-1	TGTGCCAGCAGCTTGGCTGGAGGCTATGAGCAGTTCTTC	CASSLAGGYEQFF
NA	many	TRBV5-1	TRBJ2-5	TGCGCCAGCAGTCTCCATCGACCTCCACAAGAGACCCAGTACTTC	CASSLHRPPQETQYF
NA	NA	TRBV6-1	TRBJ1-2	TGTGCCAGCAGTGAAGGGCAGGGGCAAAGTGGCTACACCTTC	CASSEGQGQSGYTF
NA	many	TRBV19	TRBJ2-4	TGTGCCAGTACGGGCCGGGGTTTGGGTTCCAAAAACATTCAGTACTTC	CASTGRGLGSKNIQYF
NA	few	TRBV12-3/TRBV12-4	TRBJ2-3	TGTGCCAGCCGCATAGGCACGAATACGCAGTATTTT	CASRIGTNTQYF
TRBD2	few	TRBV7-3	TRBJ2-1	TGTGCCAGCAGCCCCCAGCTAGCGGGTTACAATGAGCAGTTCTTC	CASSPQLAGYNEQFF
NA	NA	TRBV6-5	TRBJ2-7	TGTGCCAGCAGTTACTCCGGGTCCTTATCCTACGAGCAGTACTTC	CASSYSGSLSYEQYF
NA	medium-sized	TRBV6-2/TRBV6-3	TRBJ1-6	TGTGCCAGCAGTTACTCGGGGGGGACTTCACCCCTCCACTTT	CASSYSGGTSPLHF
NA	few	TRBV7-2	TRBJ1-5	TGTGCCAGCAGCTTTCTTGGGGGTAACGGCAATCAGCCCCAGCATTTT	CASSFLGGNGNQPQHF
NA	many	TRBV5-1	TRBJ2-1	TGCGCCAGCAGCTTGCAGCTCACATACAATGAGCAGTTCTTC	CASSLQLTYNEQFF
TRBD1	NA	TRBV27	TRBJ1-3	TGTGCCAGCAGTCGGGACAGGGGAGAAGGAAACACCATATATTTT	CASSRDRGEGNTIYF
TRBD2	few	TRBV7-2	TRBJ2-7	TGTGCCAGCAGATCTACGGGAGCGGGGGCCTACGAGCAGTACTTC	CASRSTGAGAYEQYF
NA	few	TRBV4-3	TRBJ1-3	TGCGCCAGCAGCCAGGCACAGGGATATGGAAACACCATATATTTT	CASSQAQGYGNTIYF
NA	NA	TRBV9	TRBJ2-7	TGTGCCAGCAGCCCCAGAGCTGTCACCTACGAGCAGTACTTC	CASSPRAVTYEQYF
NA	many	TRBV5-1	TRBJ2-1	TGCGCCAGCAGCTTGGGAGGGGACAATGAGCAGTTCTTC	CASSLGGDNEQFF
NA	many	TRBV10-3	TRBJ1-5	TGTGCCATCAGTGAGTTGGATCAGCCCCAGCATTTT	CAISELDQPQHF
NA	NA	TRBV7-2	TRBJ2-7	TGTGCCAGCAGCTTGCACGGGGGACTCTCCTACGAGCAGTACTTC	CASSLHGGLSYEQYF
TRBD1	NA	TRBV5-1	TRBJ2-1	TGCGCCAGCACTCCCGGGACAGGGGGCAATGAGCAGTTCTTC	CASTPGTGGNEQFF
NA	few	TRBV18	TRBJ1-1	TGTGCCAGCTCGCCTTCCCGAGGGGGGAACACTGAAGCTTTCTTT	CASSPSRGGNTEAFF
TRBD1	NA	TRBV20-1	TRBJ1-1	TGCAGTGCTAGGGACCCCCAGGGGGCGAACACTGAAGCTTTCTTT	CSARDPQGANTEAFF
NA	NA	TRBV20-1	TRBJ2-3	TGCAGTGCTAGAAAGATGCCAGATACGCAGTATTTT	CSARKMPDTQYF
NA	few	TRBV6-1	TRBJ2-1	TGTGCCAGCAGTGAAGGGGGGGCTTGGACTAGTGAGCAGTTCTTC	CASSEGGAWTSEQFF
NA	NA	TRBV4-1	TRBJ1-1	TGCGCCAGCAGCGGCCGTTTACGGGGCACTGAAGCTTTCTTT	CASSGRLRGTEAFF
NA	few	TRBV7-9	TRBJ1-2	TGTGCCAGCAGCTTAGCAGAATTAGGCGGCTACACCTTC	CASSLAELGGYTF
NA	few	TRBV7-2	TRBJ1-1	TGTGCCAGCAGCTTATTGGGGGCAGGTGGCACTGAAGCTTTCTTT	CASSLLGAGGTEAFF
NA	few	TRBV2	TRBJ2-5	TGTGCCAGCAGGGAGGACTTCTCAGAGACCCAGTACTTC	CASREDFSETQYF
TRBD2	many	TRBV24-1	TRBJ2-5	TGTGCCACCAGTGATCCAGCGGGGGAAGAGACCCAGTACTTC	CATSDPAGEETQYF
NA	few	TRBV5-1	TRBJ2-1	TGCGCCAGCAGCCCCGGGACCCCACCCAATGAGCAGTTCTTC	CASSPGTPPNEQFF
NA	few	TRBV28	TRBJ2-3	TGTGCCAGCAGTTTGAACCGCAAAGTTGATACGCAGTATTTT	CASSLNRKVDTQYF
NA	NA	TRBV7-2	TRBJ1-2	TGTGCCAGCAGCTTAGTTGGTCCGGGGCCGGGCTACACCTTC	CASSLVGPGPGYTF
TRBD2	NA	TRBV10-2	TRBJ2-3	TGCGCCAGTCGACTAGCAAACACAGATACGCAGTATTTT	CASRLANTDTQYF
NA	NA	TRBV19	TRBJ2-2	TGTGCCAGTAGTAGCCCGGGGTCCTACACCGGGGAGCTGTTTTTT	CASSSPGSYTGELFF
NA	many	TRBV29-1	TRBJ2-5	TGCAGCGCCGGAGGGATTGCATTAAGCCAGTACTTC	CSAGGIALSQYF
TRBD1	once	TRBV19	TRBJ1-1	TGTGCCAGTAGTATACGGGACAGCAACACTGAAGCTTTCTTT	CASSIRDSNTEAFF
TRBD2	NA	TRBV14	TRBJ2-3	TGTGCCAGCAGCCAAGGGAGGACTAGCTTCTCAGATACGCAGTATTTT	CASSQGRTSFSDTQYF
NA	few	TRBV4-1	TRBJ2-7	TGCGTCAGCAGCCAAGGAGATCAGCTCCTACGAGGGCAGTACTTC	CVSSQGDQLLRGQYF
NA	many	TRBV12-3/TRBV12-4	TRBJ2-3	TGTGCCAGCAGCCCAACATCATGGGGCACAGATACGCAGTATTTT	CASSPTSWGTDTQYF
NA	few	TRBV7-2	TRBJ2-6	TGTGCCAGCAGCTTAAGGGGGGGATATGGCCCCGCTGGGGCCAACGTCCTGACTTTC	CASSLRGGYGPAGANVLTF